These 10 T cell receptor beta chains originate from one sample sequenced in a study of T cell responses to AZD1222 COVID-19 vaccine. Sequencing was performed with immunoSEQ multiplex PCR; in TCRdb, only in-frame clones are kept and a portion is missing. The table records roughly 150,000 clones, approximately 85% of them present only once. Here the sequenced sample was peripheral blood, taken on day 0 of AZD1222 vaccination. The receptors shown here come from an adult in good health.

This clone appeared once. V and J are TRBV4-2 and TRBJ2-5, with a tentative D call TRBD2 (6 bases). Germline loops: CDR1 LGHNA, CDR2 YNFKEQ. V dropped 1 base and J dropped 4 bases, with 10 bases sitting between them. This CDR3 spans 14 amino acids. This chain's CDR3 is CASSQGSGVETQYF. The CDR3 nucleotides read TGTGCCAGCAGCCAAGGGTCGGGGGTAGAGACCCAGTACTTC.

The chain uses TRBV14 and TRBJ2-5; TRBD2 aligns across 13 bases. The CDR3 sequence is 18 residues long. V gave up 0 bases and J gave up 5 bases; unmatched junction bases: 9. Germline V gene sequence: CDR1 SGHDN, CDR2 FVKESK. The CDR3 DNA reads as TGTGCCAGCAGCCAAGATAATACCGGGACTAGCGGGGAGGAGACCCAGTACTTC. This encodes CASSQDNTGTSGEETQYF.

The chain couples TRBV5-5 to TRBJ1-3; D unresolved. The CDR3 contains 12 residues. The V end lost 5 bases, the J end lost 16 bases, and 19 bases lay between the germline ends. From germline, CDR1 is SGHKS and CDR2 YYEKEE (reference sequence). The DNA for the CDR3 is TGTGCCAGCAGGAACCAAGGCCGGACTGAGTATTTT. Its protein is CASRNQGRTEYF.

J is TRBJ2-5 and V is TRBV7-8; 7 positions match TRBD2. This CDR3 region has 13 residues. Germline values: CDR1 SGHVS, CDR2 FQNEAQ. Losses at the gene ends were 5 bases for V and 5 bases for J; bases not matched to a gene: 5. The CDR3 spells CASSRTSRETQYF. As DNA, the CDR3 is TGTGCCAGCAGCCGGACTAGTAGGGAGACCCAGTACTTC.

The chain recombines TRBV24-1 with TRBJ1-2, with 9 bases matching TRBD1. There are 13 residues in the CDR3. CDR1 is KGHDR and CDR2 is SFDVKD in the germline V gene. Trimming took 9 bases from V and 3 from J; bases not matched to a gene: 4. The CDR3 spells CATRDRGDYGYTF. As DNA, the CDR3 is TGTGCCACCCGAGACAGGGGGGACTATGGCTACACCTTC.

V gene TRBV3-1 (or the pseudogene TRBV3-2) combines with J gene TRBJ2-5, with D perhaps given as TRBD1 or TRBD2 (5 bases each). This CDR3 contains 16 residues. Germline CDR1 reads LGHDT; CDR2 reads YNNKEL (reference sequence). The V end was cut by 1 base, the J end by 1 base, with 13 bases between. CDR3 amino acids: CASSQAWGSSQETQYF. The CDR3, as DNA: TGTGCCAGCAGCCAAGCTTGGGGGAGCAGCCAAGAGACCCAGTACTTC.

This chain connects TRBV28 to TRBJ1-5; TRBD1 might be the D (5 bases). The CDR3 has 14 residues. In germline, CDR1 is MDHEN, CDR2 SYDVKM. Between the trimmed V and J ends, which lost 3 bases and 5 bases, there was a span of 11 bases. The CDR3 is CASSFRGLHQPQHF. CDR3 DNA: TGTGCCAGCAGTTTTCGGGGCCTACATCAGCCCCAGCATTTT.

V is TRBV7-9 and J is TRBJ2-3; 7 nucleotides match TRBD2. The CDR3 totals 15 residues. J gave up 6 bases and V 1 base, and 7 bases lay outside the gene matches. Germline CDR1 reads SEHNR; CDR2 reads FQNEAQ (reference sequence). CDR3 in amino acids: CASSLGRGSSDTQYF. CDR3 DNA sequence: TGTGCCAGCAGCTTAGGGCGGGGGTCGTCGGATACGCAGTATTTT. The whole variable domain, filled in from reference TRBV7-9 and TRBJ2-3, reads DTGVSQNPRHKITKRGQNVTFRCDPISEHNRLYWYRQTLGQGPEFLTYFQNEAQLEKSRLLSDRFSAERPKGSFSTLEIQRTEQGDSAMYLCASSLGRGSSDTQYFGPGTRLTVL.

The chain has TRBV5-1 and TRBJ2-3, with 7 nucleotides matching TRBD1. The germline V gene has CDR1 SGHRS and CDR2 YFSETQ. CDR3 length: 15 residues. The V and J ends lost 5 bases and 2 bases, in that order; junction bases with no gene match: 8. Written as DNA, the CDR3 is TGCGCCAGCAGACCGACAGGGATCGTCACAGATACGCAGTATTTT. Translating gives CASRPTGIVTDTQYF.

This chain uses TRBV7-6 with TRBJ2-1; 10 nucleotides line up with TRBD2. V was pared by 0 bases and J by 2 bases, with 7 bases of the junction left unmatched. Germline assignment: CDR1 SGHVS and CDR2 FNYEAQ. The length of the CDR3 is 18 residues. In nucleotides, the CDR3 is TGTGCCAGCAGCTTAGCAGGCCAGGGACTAGCGACCTACAATGAGCAGTTCTTC. This codes for CASSLAGQGLATYNEQFF.